Reported below is one TCR beta chain. The target antigen is unknown. An equimolar mix of two oligonucleotides served as the beta constant-region primer for TRBC1 and TRBC2. The ligated cDNA underwent four PCR rounds using SP2 and nested alpha and beta constant-region primers. Each CDR3 protein is one row after TCRdb ran MiXCR on the UMI-ligation and nested PCR reads. The table has roughly 100,000 distinct CDR3 sequences, approximately 14% seen once; the top ten hold 2.8%. V dropped 7 bases and J dropped 1 base, with 17 bases sitting between them. CDR3 length: 15 residues. Germline lookup yields CDR1 MDHEN and CDR2 SYDVKM. The data were obtained in a study of naive and memory T cell subsets. Study results and limitations: A few larger clonotypes appeared in naive repertoires, especially CD8, possibly memory cells re-expressing CD45RA. TCR abundance followed a power law differing between naive and memory subsets.

CMV status came from CD4+ T cell IFNgamma after overnight CMV lysate stimulation of fresh PBMCs. Cells stained for CD3, CD4, CD8, CD45RA, CD27 and viability were sorted into four CD45RA/CD27 subsets. The receptor comes from a human donor in good health. Sequencing was done on a sample of naive CD8+ T cells from blood. The chain combines TRBV28 with TRBJ2-7; D may correspond to TRBD1 or TRBD2 (5 bases each). CDR3 residues: CASTVGDRPSYEQYF. The CDR3 DNA reads as TGTGCCAGCACCGTCGGGGACCGGCCGTCCTACGAGCAGTACTTC.